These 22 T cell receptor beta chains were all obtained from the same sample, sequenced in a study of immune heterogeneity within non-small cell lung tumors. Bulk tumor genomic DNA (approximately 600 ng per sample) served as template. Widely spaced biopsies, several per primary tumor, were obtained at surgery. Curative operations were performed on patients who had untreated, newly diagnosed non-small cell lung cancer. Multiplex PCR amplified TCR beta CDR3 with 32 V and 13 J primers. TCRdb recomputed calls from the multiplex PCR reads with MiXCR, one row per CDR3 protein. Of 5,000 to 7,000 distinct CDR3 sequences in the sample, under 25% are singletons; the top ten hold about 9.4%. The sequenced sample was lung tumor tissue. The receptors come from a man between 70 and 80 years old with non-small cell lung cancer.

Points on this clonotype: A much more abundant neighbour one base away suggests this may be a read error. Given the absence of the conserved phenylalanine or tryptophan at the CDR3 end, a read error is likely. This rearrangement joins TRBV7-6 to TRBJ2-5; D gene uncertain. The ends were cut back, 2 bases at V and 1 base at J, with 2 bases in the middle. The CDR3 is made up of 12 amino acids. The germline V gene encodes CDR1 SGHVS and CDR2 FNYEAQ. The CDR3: CASSLPQETQYI. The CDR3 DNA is TGTGCCAGCAGCTTACCCCAAGAGACCCAGTACATC.

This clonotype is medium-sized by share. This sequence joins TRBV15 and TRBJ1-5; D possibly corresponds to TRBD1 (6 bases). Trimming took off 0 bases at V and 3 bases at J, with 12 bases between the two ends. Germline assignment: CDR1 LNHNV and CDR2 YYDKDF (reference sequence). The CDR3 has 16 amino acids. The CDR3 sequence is CATSRDDGQLNQPQHF. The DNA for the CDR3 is TGTGCCACCAGCAGAGATGATGGACAGCTCAATCAGCCCCAGCATTTT. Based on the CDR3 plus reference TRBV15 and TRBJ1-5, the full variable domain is DAMVIQNPRYQVTQFGKPVTLSCSQTLNHNVMYWYQQKSSQAPKLLFHYYDKDFNNEADTPDNFQSRRPNTSFCFLDIRSPGLGDTAMYLCATSRDDGQLNQPQHFGDGTRLSIL.

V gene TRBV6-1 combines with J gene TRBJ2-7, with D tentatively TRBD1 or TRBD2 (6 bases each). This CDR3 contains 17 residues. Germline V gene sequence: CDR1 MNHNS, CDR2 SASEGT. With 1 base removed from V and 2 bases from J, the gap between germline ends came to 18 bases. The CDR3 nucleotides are TGTGCCAGCAGTGAAGGGCTCGGGGGACATCGACCCTACGAGCAGTACTTC. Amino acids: CASSEGLGGHRPYEQYF.

The CDR3 nucleotides are TGCAGTGCAATAGAGTGGGACCGAGGGTTCACCGGGGAGCTGTTTTTT. Translated: CSAIEWDRGFTGELFF. The chain combines TRBV20-1 with TRBJ2-2, with D perhaps matching TRBD1 or TRBD2 (5 bases each). Germline CDR1 and CDR2: DFQATT and SNEGSKA (reference sequence). Trimming shortened V by 6 bases and J by 4 bases, and 21 bases separated the two germline ends. The CDR3 spans 16 residues.

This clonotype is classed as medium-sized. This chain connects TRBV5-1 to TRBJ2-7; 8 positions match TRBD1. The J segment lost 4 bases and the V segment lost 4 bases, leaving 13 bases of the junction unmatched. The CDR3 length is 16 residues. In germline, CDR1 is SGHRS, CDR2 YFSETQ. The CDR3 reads CASSPTLDRGQYEQYF. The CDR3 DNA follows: TGCGCCAGCAGCCCGACGCTCGACAGGGGTCAGTACGAGCAGTACTTC.

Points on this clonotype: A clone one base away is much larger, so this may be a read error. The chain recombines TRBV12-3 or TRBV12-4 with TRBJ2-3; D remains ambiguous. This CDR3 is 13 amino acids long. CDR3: CVSSPVSTDTQYF. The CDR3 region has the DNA TGTGTCAGCAGCCCCGTTAGCACAGATACGCAGTATTTT.

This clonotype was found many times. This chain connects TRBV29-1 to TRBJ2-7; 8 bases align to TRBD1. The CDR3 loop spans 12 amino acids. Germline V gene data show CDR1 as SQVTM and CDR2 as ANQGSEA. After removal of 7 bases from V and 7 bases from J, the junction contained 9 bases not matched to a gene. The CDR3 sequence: CSALRGPGEQYF. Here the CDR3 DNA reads TGCAGCGCTCTCAGGGGGCCCGGGGAGCAGTACTTC.

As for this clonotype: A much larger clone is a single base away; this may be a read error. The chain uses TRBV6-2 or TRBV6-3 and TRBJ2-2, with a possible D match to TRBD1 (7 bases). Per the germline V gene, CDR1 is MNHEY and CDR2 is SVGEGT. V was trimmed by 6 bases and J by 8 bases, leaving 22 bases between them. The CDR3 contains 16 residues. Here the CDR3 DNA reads TGTGCCAGCAGCTCCGACAGGGCGCGGGACCGGGGGGAGCTGTTTTTT. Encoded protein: CASSSDRARDRGELFF.

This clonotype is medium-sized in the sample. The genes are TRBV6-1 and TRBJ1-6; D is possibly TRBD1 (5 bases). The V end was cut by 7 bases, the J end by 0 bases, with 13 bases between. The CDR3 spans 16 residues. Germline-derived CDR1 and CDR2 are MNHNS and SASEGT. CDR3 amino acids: CASIRDVGSYNSPLHF. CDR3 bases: TGTGCCAGCATCCGGGACGTCGGCTCCTATAATTCACCCCTCCACTTT.

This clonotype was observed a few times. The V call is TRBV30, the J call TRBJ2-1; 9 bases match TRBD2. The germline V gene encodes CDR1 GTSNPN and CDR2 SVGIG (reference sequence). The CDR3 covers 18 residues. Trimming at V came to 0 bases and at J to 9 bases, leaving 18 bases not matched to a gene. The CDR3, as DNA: TGTGCCTGGAGTGTACGTCGGGGCGGGGGGGCGGGTTTAATTGAGCAGTTCTTC. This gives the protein CAWSVRRGGGAGLIEQFF.

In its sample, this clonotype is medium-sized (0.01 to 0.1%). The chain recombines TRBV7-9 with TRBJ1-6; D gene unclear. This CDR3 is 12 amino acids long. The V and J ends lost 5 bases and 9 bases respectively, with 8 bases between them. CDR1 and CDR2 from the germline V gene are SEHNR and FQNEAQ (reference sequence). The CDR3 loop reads CASSPWGSPLHF. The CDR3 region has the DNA TGTGCCAGCAGCCCCTGGGGTTCACCCCTCCACTTT.

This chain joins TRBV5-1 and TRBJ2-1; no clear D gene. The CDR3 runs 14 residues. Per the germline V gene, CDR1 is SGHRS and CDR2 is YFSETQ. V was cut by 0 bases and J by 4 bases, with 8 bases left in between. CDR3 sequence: CASSLGQEYNEQFF. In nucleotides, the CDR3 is TGCGCCAGCAGCTTGGGGCAGGAGTACAATGAGCAGTTCTTC.

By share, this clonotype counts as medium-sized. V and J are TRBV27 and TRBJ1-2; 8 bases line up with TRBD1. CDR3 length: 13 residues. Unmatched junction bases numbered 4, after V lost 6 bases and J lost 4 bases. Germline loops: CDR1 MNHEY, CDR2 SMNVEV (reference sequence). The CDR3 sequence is CASSGQGTYGYTF. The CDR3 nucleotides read TGTGCCAGCAGCGGACAGGGTACCTATGGCTACACCTTC.

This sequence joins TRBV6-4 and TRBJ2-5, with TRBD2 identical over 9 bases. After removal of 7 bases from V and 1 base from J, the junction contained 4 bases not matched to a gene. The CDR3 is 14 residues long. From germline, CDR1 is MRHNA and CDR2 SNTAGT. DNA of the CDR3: TGTGCCAGCACTAAACTAGCGGGCCAAGAGACCCAGTACTTC. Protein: CASTKLAGQETQYF.

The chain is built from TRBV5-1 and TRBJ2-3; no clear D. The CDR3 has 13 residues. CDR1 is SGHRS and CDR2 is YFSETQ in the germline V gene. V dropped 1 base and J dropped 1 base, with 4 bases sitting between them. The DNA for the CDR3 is TGCGCCAGCAGCTTGTACGGCACAGATACGCAGTATTTT. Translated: CASSLYGTDTQYF.

This CDR3 reads CASSVPFWTVTGELFF. CDR3 DNA sequence: TGTGCCAGCAGCGTACCCTTTTGGACAGTCACCGGGGAGCTGTTTTTT. The V and J genes are TRBV6-2 or TRBV6-3 and TRBJ2-2; weak D call: TRBD1 (6 bases). This CDR3 has 16 amino acids. Trimming left V 6 bases short and J 4 bases short, with 18 bases between. Germline loops: CDR1 MNHEY, CDR2 SVGEGT.

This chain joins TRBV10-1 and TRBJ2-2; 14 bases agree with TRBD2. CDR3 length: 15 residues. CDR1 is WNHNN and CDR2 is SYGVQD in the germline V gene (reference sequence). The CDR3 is CAETSGREGGGELFF. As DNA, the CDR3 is TGCGCAGAGACTAGCGGGAGGGAAGGGGGCGGGGAGCTGTTTTTT.

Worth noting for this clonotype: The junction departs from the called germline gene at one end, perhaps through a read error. As DNA, the CDR3 is TGTGCCAGCAGTCCCCGGGACAGGGGAAACGAGAAGTACTTC. It is translated as CASSPRDRGNEKYF. The chain employs TRBV6-1 and TRBJ2-7; 10 bases line up with TRBD1. CDR3 length: 14 residues. Looked up from germline, CDR1 is MNHNS and CDR2 is SASEGT.

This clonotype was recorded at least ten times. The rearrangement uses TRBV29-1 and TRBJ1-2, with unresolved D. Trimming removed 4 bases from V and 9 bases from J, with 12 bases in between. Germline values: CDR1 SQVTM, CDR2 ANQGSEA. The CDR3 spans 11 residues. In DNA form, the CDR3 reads TGCAGCGTTGGATCCGGGGATCGCTACACCTTC. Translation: CSVGSGDRYTF.

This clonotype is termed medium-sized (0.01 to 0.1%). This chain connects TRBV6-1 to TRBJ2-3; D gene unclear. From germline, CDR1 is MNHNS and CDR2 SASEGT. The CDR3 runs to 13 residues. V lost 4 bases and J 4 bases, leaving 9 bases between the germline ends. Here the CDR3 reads CASSGTTADTQYF. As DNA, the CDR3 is TGTGCCAGCAGTGGGACCACCGCAGATACGCAGTATTTT.

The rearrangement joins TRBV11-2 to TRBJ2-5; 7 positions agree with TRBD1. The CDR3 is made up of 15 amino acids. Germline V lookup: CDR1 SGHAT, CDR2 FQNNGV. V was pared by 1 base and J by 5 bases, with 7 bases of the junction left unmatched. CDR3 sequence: CASSLGGGIGETQYF. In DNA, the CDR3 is TGTGCCAGCAGCTTAGGAGGGGGCATCGGGGAGACCCAGTACTTC.

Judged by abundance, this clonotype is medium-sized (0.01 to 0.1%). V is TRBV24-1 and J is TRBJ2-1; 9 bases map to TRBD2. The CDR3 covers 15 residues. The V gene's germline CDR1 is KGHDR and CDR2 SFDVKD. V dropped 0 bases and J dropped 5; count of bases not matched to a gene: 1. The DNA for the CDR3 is TGTGCCACCAGTGATTTGCCTAGCGGGGACAATGAGCAGTTCTTC. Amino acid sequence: CATSDLPSGDNEQFF.